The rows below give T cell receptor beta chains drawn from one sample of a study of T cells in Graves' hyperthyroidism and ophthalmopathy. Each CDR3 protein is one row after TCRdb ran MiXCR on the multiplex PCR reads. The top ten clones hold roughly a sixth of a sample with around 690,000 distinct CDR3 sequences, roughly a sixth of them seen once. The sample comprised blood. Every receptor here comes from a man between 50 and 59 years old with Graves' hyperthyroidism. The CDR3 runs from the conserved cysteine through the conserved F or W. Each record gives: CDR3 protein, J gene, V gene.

CDR3aa: CSAPGLAGETQYF; j_gene: TRBJ2-5; v_gene: TRBV20-1
CDR3aa: CASSFMETQYF; j_gene: TRBJ2-5; v_gene: TRBV12-3/TRBV12-4
CDR3aa: CSVGRQGNTEAFF; j_gene: TRBJ1-1; v_gene: TRBV29-1
CDR3aa: CASSPRQGLSYEQYF; j_gene: TRBJ2-7; v_gene: TRBV27
CDR3aa: CAISGTGAEQFF; j_gene: TRBJ2-1; v_gene: TRBV10-3
CDR3aa: CASSPGLAPLYNEQFF; j_gene: TRBJ2-1; v_gene: TRBV7-3
CDR3aa: CASSSTTGPGYTDTQYF; j_gene: TRBJ2-3; v_gene: TRBV7-9
CDR3aa: CATSRDFPGGNNNEQFF; j_gene: TRBJ2-1; v_gene: TRBV15
CDR3aa: CASKLAGVNEQFF; j_gene: TRBJ2-1; v_gene: TRBV5-1
CDR3aa: CASSYSSGGTYEQYF; j_gene: TRBJ2-7; v_gene: TRBV6-5
CDR3aa: CASSYAAIDTDTQYF; j_gene: TRBJ2-3; v_gene: TRBV6-5
CDR3aa: CAWSTDSAKLFF; j_gene: TRBJ1-4; v_gene: TRBV30
CDR3aa: CASSSQAGGYGYTF; j_gene: TRBJ1-2; v_gene: TRBV19
CDR3aa: CASSHPKIPSWYSPDTQYF; j_gene: TRBJ2-3; v_gene: TRBV14
CDR3aa: CASSVRQSSEQYF; j_gene: TRBJ2-7; v_gene: TRBV11-3
CDR3aa: CSVATGGDKQYF; j_gene: TRBJ2-7; v_gene: TRBV29-1
CDR3aa: CASSPDWGGETQYF; j_gene: TRBJ2-5; v_gene: TRBV27
CDR3aa: CASSLGTSAQPQHF; j_gene: TRBJ1-5; v_gene: TRBV7-9
CDR3aa: CASSFSSSRTQYF; j_gene: TRBJ2-5; v_gene: TRBV7-2
CDR3aa: CASSPLGREGGDYTDTQYF; j_gene: TRBJ2-3; v_gene: TRBV7-8
CDR3aa: CASRRQGETYEQYF; j_gene: TRBJ2-7; v_gene: TRBV12-3/TRBV12-4
CDR3aa: CASSSTPTSGTRGTQYF; j_gene: TRBJ2-5; v_gene: TRBV28
CDR3aa: CASSLEDEYEQYF; j_gene: TRBJ2-7; v_gene: TRBV11-2
CDR3aa: CASSFGRGTGHQETQYF; j_gene: TRBJ2-5; v_gene: TRBV28
CDR3aa: CASSGGGNGYTF; j_gene: TRBJ1-2; v_gene: TRBV6-1
CDR3aa: CASSAGYSYEQYF; j_gene: TRBJ2-7; v_gene: TRBV27
CDR3aa: CASSGRDRGREQFF; j_gene: TRBJ2-1; v_gene: TRBV19
CDR3aa: CASSLTSGRLLTGELFF; j_gene: TRBJ2-2; v_gene: TRBV6-1
CDR3aa: CASSPRVSAEAGELFF; j_gene: TRBJ2-2; v_gene: TRBV5-4
CDR3aa: CSANWDLRSHEQYF; j_gene: TRBJ2-7; v_gene: TRBV20-1
CDR3aa: CATRQGDSYEQYF; j_gene: TRBJ2-7; v_gene: TRBV10-3
CDR3aa: CASSLDRRYGYTF; j_gene: TRBJ1-2; v_gene: TRBV27
CDR3aa: CASSDSTFQPQHF; j_gene: TRBJ1-5; v_gene: TRBV6-1
CDR3aa: CASSLADGPYGYTF; j_gene: TRBJ1-2; v_gene: TRBV7-2
CDR3aa: CASTQQGYSNQPQHF; j_gene: TRBJ1-5; v_gene: TRBV28
CDR3aa: CASSRGERNQPQHF; j_gene: TRBJ1-5; v_gene: TRBV7-9
CDR3aa: CASSFRLAGGLETQYF; j_gene: TRBJ2-5; v_gene: TRBV11-2
CDR3aa: CASSQDPRGPSSFYGYTF; j_gene: TRBJ1-2; v_gene: TRBV4-3
CDR3aa: CATSDSRVSGANVLTF; j_gene: TRBJ2-6; v_gene: TRBV24-1
CDR3aa: CASSREQGGGNQPQHF; j_gene: TRBJ1-5; v_gene: TRBV18
CDR3aa: CASNNGGMANVLTF; j_gene: TRBJ2-6; v_gene: TRBV6-2/TRBV6-3
CDR3aa: CASRPGQGGNTEAFF; j_gene: TRBJ1-1; v_gene: TRBV6-1
CDR3aa: CASKRKGSYEQYF; j_gene: TRBJ2-7; v_gene: TRBV7-2
CDR3aa: CASIPDRVPNEQFF; j_gene: TRBJ2-1; v_gene: TRBV28
CDR3aa: CASSYSGLAGGFSSYNEQFF; j_gene: TRBJ2-1; v_gene: TRBV6-5
CDR3aa: CASSIAPANIQYF; j_gene: TRBJ2-4; v_gene: TRBV19
CDR3aa: CASSIRGGEETQYF; j_gene: TRBJ2-5; v_gene: TRBV13
CDR3aa: CASGGQGVVYRFF; j_gene: TRBJ1-1; v_gene: TRBV25-1
CDR3aa: CASSGDHIFSYNEQFF; j_gene: TRBJ2-1; v_gene: TRBV9
CDR3aa: CATSRDNLAARSDTQYF; j_gene: TRBJ2-3; v_gene: TRBV15
CDR3aa: CASSLISPGGETQYF; j_gene: TRBJ2-5; v_gene: TRBV7-2